A selection of T cell receptor beta chains follows, all from one sample in a study of immune heterogeneity within non-small cell lung tumors. Via MiXCR, TCRdb re-called the multiplex PCR reads, giving one row per CDR3 protein. The table lists around 21,000 distinct CDR3 sequences, 28% of them singletons. The material sequenced was lung tumor tissue. The receptor set was obtained from a man in his forties or fifties with non-small cell lung cancer. CDR3s include the opening cysteine and the closing phenylalanine or tryptophan. Each record gives: clone size, V gene, J gene, D gene, CDR3 DNA, CDR3 protein. D genes are given only for firm matches. The listing skips clone size in some rows; elsewhere it reads once, few, many or a size class.

>many|TRBV6-1|TRBJ1-6|TRBD1
TGTGCCAGCAGAAACAGGGGTCTTAATTCACCCCTCCACTTT
CASRNRGLNSPLHF
>.|TRBV6-2/TRBV6-3|TRBJ2-1|TRBD2
TGTGCCAGCAGCCCGACTAGCGGGAGGGCGTACAATGAGCAGTTATTC
CASSPTSGRAYNEQLF
>medium-sized|TRBV6-2/TRBV6-3|TRBJ1-2|.
TGTGCCAGCAGTTACTCCCAGGTCCGAGGGGGCTACACCTTC
CASSYSQVRGGYTF
>.|TRBV20-1|TRBJ2-3|TRBD1
TGCAGTGCTAGCGTAACAGGGGGCAGGAAACCAAACCATAGCACAGATACGCAGTATTTT
CSASVTGGRKPNHSTDTQYF
>many|TRBV29-1|TRBJ2-7|.
TGCAGCGTTGGGGGCAGGGGGGATAGCTCCTACGAGCAGTACTTC
CSVGGRGDSSYEQYF
>medium-sized|TRBV12-3/TRBV12-4|TRBJ2-7|.
TGTGCCAGCAGTTTACCCAGGAAGACCTACGAGCAGTACTTC
CASSLPRKTYEQYF
>.|TRBV30|TRBJ2-5|TRBD2
TGTGCCTGGAGGTTAGCGGGAGGAGGGGAGACCCAGTACTTC
CAWRLAGGGETQYF
>.|TRBV11-3|TRBJ1-5|.
TGTGCCAGCAGCATGGGGGGGAATCAGCCCCAGCATTTT
CASSMGGNQPQHF
>few|TRBV10-3|TRBJ2-1|TRBD2
TGTGCCACCACCGGGGGGTACGAGCAGTTCTTC
CATTGGYEQFF
>many|TRBV4-3|TRBJ2-1|TRBD2
TGCGCCAGCAGCCAAGAGACGGCGGGAGGGCTGGGGCAGTTCTTC
CASSQETAGGLGQFF
>.|TRBV7-9|TRBJ2-7|.
TGTGCCAGCAGCTATTTTAGCGGCTACGAGCAGTACTTC
CASSYFSGYEQYF
>medium-sized|TRBV12-3/TRBV12-4|TRBJ2-7|.
TGTGCCAGCAGTTTCTTACAGGCCGAGCAGTACTTC
CASSFLQAEQYF
>many|TRBV5-1|TRBJ1-5|.
TGCGCCAGCAGCTTGCTAGGGCAGATCAATCAGCCCCAGCATTTT
CASSLLGQINQPQHF
>.|TRBV11-3|TRBJ2-7|.
TGTGCCAGCAGCTTGATTTCTACAGGGTTGGGGGAGCAGTACTTC
CASSLISTGLGEQYF
>few|TRBV20-1|TRBJ2-1|TRBD2
TGCAGTGCCACCCCCGGGACTAGCGGGCGCTACAATGAGCAGTTCTTC
CSATPGTSGRYNEQFF
>few|TRBV5-4|TRBJ2-7|.
TGTGCCAGCAGCTTGGCAGGTGGGAGCTACGAGCAGTACTTC
CASSLAGGSYEQYF
>few|TRBV7-2|TRBJ2-1|TRBD1
TGTGCCAGCAGCTTTGACAGGGGTGAGCAGTTCTTC
CASSFDRGEQFF
>medium-sized|TRBV6-1|TRBJ1-5|TRBD1
TGTGCCGGCAGAATTGGGACAGGTAATCAGCCCCAGCATTTT
CAGRIGTGNQPQHF
>.|TRBV6-2/TRBV6-3|TRBJ1-1|TRBD1
TGTGCCACCAGGGGGGTGGATAGCACTGAAGCTTTCTTT
CATRGVDSTEAFF
>many|TRBV12-5|TRBJ2-5|.
TGTGCTAGTGGCTCCGCGACTAGTCAAGAGACCCAGTACTTC
CASGSATSQETQYF
>once|TRBV5-4|TRBJ1-2|.
TGTGCCAGCAGCTTGAGTGAGCCCCTTGGCTACACCTTC
CASSLSEPLGYTF
>.|TRBV9|TRBJ2-1|.
TGTGCCAGCAGCGTAAAAATACGTGGCGATGAGCAGTTCTTC
CASSVKIRGDEQFF
>medium-sized|TRBV6-1|TRBJ2-7|.
TGTGCCAGCAGTTACGGGGCCCGGGGGACCTACGAGCAGTACTTC
CASSYGARGTYEQYF
>many|TRBV2|TRBJ2-1|TRBD2
TGTGCCAGCAGCTCAACTAGCGGGAGTTCCTACAATGAGCAGTTCTTC
CASSSTSGSSYNEQFF
>many|TRBV6-6|TRBJ1-2|.
TGTGCCAGCAGTTACGGGGGTCTCTATGGCTACACCTTC
CASSYGGLYGYTF
>many|TRBV2|TRBJ1-6|TRBD1
TGTGCCGCGAGAACAGGGGTATCTTCACCCCTCCACTTT
CAARTGVSSPLHF
>many|TRBV27|TRBJ2-7|TRBD1
TGTGCCAGCCGGCCTTCAACCGGGACAGGGGAGATCGAGCAGTACTTC
CASRPSTGTGEIEQYF
>few|TRBV4-1|TRBJ2-1|.
TGCGCCAGCAGCCAAGAAAGATTGGGGAATGAGCAGTTCTTC
CASSQERLGNEQFF
>many|TRBV6-1|TRBJ2-7|TRBD1
TGTGCCATCGACAGGGTTTATTCCTACGAGCAGTACTTC
CAIDRVYSYEQYF
>few|TRBV6-2/TRBV6-3|TRBJ2-1|TRBD2
TGTGCCAGCAGTTACTCGTCCGCTAGCGGGAGGGGCTGGGAGTTCTTC
CASSYSSASGRGWEFF
>many|TRBV6-1|TRBJ1-2|.
TGTGCCAGCAGACAGAAAGTTAACTATGGCTACACCTTC
CASRQKVNYGYTF
>.|TRBV2|TRBJ2-5|TRBD1
TGTGCCAGCAGTGGACAGGGGGAGAAAGAGACCCATTACTTC
CASSGQGEKETHYF
>many|TRBV11-1|TRBJ2-7|TRBD1
TGTGCCAGCAGCTTAGACAGGGGGAGCTACGAGCAGTACTTC
CASSLDRGSYEQYF
>.|TRBV5-6|TRBJ1-2|.
TGTGCCAGCAGCTTTCTGCTAGGGGAGGGAACCTATGGCTACACCTTC
CASSFLLGEGTYGYTF
>few|TRBV11-2|TRBJ2-7|.
TGTGCCAGCAGCGTGGGGTACTACGAGCAGTACTTC
CASSVGYYEQYF
>few|TRBV19|TRBJ2-5|.
TGTGCCAGTAGTCCCGGGAGACAAGAGACCCAGTACTTC
CASSPGRQETQYF
>few|TRBV7-9|TRBJ1-1|.
TGTGCCAGCAGCTTAGGAATAGCGACGGTTGACACTGAAGCTTTCTTT
CASSLGIATVDTEAFF